This T cell receptor beta chain was documented in a study of OX40 agonist ivuxolimab in advanced cancers. Method: immunoSEQ multiplex PCR; TCRdb's copy keeps in-frame clones and lacks some. This table has tens of thousands of clones, nearly 90% appearing once. CDR3 length equals 15 residues. The germline gives CDR1 LNHNV, CDR2 YYDKDF (reference sequence). The trim removed 5 bases at V and 6 bases at J, leaving 9 bases unmatched. Study-wide results and caveats: Which antigen the expanded peripheral T cells recognized is unknown.

Points on this clone: Its antigen is as yet unknown.

Source: CD4+ or CD8+ T cells sorted from blood, taken in a trial of the OX40 agonist ivuxolimab. V is TRBV15 and J is TRBJ1-1; 10 bases fit TRBD1. The TCR originated in an adult with an advanced solid tumor such as melanoma, head and neck, liver or kidney cancer. The CDR3 coding sequence is TGTGCCACCAGCGCTAGGGGACAGGGGTCGCCTGAAGCTTTCTTT. Translating it yields CATSARGQGSPEAFF.